This entry is about one T cell receptor beta chain. This record comes from a study of cytomegalovirus exposure and HLA in healthy donors. PCR amplification relied on 60 Vbeta primers (plus 13 Jbeta primers). Repertoires were generated with immunoSEQ multiplex PCR, while TCRdb's copy carries only in-frame clones and drops some. The table shows around 130,000 clones, with about four fifths occurring only once. CDR3 length: 14 amino acids. Germline CDR1 is SEHNR and CDR2 is FQNEAQ (reference sequence). Trimming removed 5 bases at V and 5 bases at J, with 14 bases between. V is TRBV7-9 and J is TRBJ2-3, with D tentatively TRBD2 (6 bases). The specimen was PBMCs. This clonotype was obtained from a man aged 25 to 45 in good health and CMV-seronegative. The CDR3: CASSLPGLRDTQYF. The CDR3 DNA reads TGTGCCAGCAGCCTACCGGGACTCCGAGATACGCAGTATTTT.